These 23 T cell receptor beta chains were all obtained from the same sample, sequenced in a study of chemoradiotherapy in HPV16-positive cancers. The protocol was immunoSEQ multiplex PCR, while the TCRdb copy is restricted to in-frame clones and leaves out a portion. The sample shows about 68,000 clones, 88% of them seen only once. Material: blood, obtained from a patient who underwent chemoradiotherapy. The receptors derive from a human donor with HPV-associated anogenital cancer.

V gene TRBV2 combines with J gene TRBJ2-5; no clear D. Germline assignment: CDR1 SNHLY and CDR2 FYNNEI. V was pared by 6 bases and J by 2 bases, with 7 bases between. This CDR3 has 12 residues. The chain's CDR3 is CASREFQETQYF. DNA of the CDR3: TGTGCCAGCAGGGAATTTCAAGAGACCCAGTACTTC.

The chain joins TRBV11-3 to TRBJ2-7, with 8 bases aligning to TRBD2. The CDR3 is 14 amino acids. V lost 4 bases to trimming and J lost 1 base; unmatched junction nucleotides: 3. Germline V gene sequence: CDR1 SGHNT, CDR2 YENEEA. The CDR3 reads CASSSGGSSYEQYF. The CDR3, as DNA: TGTGCCAGCAGCTCGGGGGGGTCGTCCTACGAGCAGTACTTC.

The gene calls are TRBV4-2 and TRBJ2-7; 13 nucleotides align to TRBD2. J gave up 3 bases and V 0 bases, and 2 bases lay outside the gene matches. This CDR3 has 16 residues. In germline, CDR1 is LGHNA, CDR2 YNFKEQ. CDR3 sequence (DNA): TGTGCCAGCAGCCAAGACTGGACTAGCGGGAGCTACGAGCAGTACTTC. It codes for CASSQDWTSGSYEQYF.

This clone was observed a handful of times. The V call is TRBV28, the J call TRBJ2-7; D is perhaps TRBD1 (6 bases). With 4 bases removed from V and 1 base from J, the gap between germline ends came to 14 bases. Germline CDR1 and CDR2: MDHEN and SYDVKM. The CDR3 runs to 15 residues. The DNA of the CDR3 is TGTGCCAGCAGTTCCCCGGACAGTCCTTCCTACGAGCAGTACTTC. Translation gives CASSSPDSPSYEQYF.

V gene TRBV19 combines with J gene TRBJ1-5; D unclear. This CDR3 is built from 15 residues. Germline V gives CDR1 LNHDA, CDR2 SQIVND (reference sequence). Trimming pared 5 bases from V and 5 bases from J, leaving 16 bases between. The CDR3 loop reads CASSLGSTAYQPQHF. The CDR3 DNA is TGTGCCAGTAGTCTAGGGTCAACCGCCTATCAGCCCCAGCATTTT.

This clone came up once. This chain joins TRBV7-6 and TRBJ2-1; 8 nucleotides align to TRBD2. Germline loops: CDR1 SGHVS, CDR2 FNYEAQ. Germline trimming cut 1 base from V and 8 bases from J; bases unmatched to any gene: 25. CDR3 length equals 21 residues. The CDR3 region is CASSLENLAGLGTRYRDEQFF. In nucleotides, the CDR3 is TGTGCCAGCAGCTTAGAGAATTTAGCGGGACTGGGTACACGGTACAGGGATGAGCAGTTCTTC.

This clone was seen only once. This chain joins TRBV5-5 and TRBJ2-7; 11 positions match TRBD1. The trim removed 4 bases at V and 3 bases at J, leaving 3 bases unmatched. The CDR3 runs 14 residues. Germline values: CDR1 SGHKS, CDR2 YYEKEE (reference sequence). The CDR3 DNA sequence: TGTGCCAGCAGCCCGGGACAGGGGGTCTACGAGCAGTACTTC. It yields the protein CASSPGQGVYEQYF.

V usage is TRBV11-2 and J usage is TRBJ2-3; maybe TRBD1 (6 bases). Looked up from germline, CDR1 is SGHAT and CDR2 is FQNNGV. The CDR3 runs 12 residues. The V gene lost 3 bases and the J gene lost 9 bases, with 10 bases spanning the gap. The CDR3 is CASSFQQGTQYF. In DNA, the CDR3 is TGTGCCAGCAGCTTCCAACAGGGAACGCAGTATTTT. Drawing the rest from reference TRBV11-2 and TRBJ2-3, the complete variable domain is EAGVAQSPRYKIIEKRQSVAFWCNPISGHATLYWYQQILGQGPKLLIQFQNNGVVDDSQLPKDRFSAERLKGVDSTLKIQPAKLEDSAVYLCASSFQQGTQYFGPGTRLTVL.

The chain is built from TRBV11-2 and TRBJ2-1; 8 bases align to TRBD2. This CDR3 is built from 14 residues. Germline V gene data show CDR1 as SGHAT and CDR2 as FQNNGV. V dropped 4 bases and J dropped 9; count of bases not matched to a gene: 8. CDR3 sequence: CASSWGLVNSEQFF. In nucleotides, the CDR3 is TGTGCCAGCAGCTGGGGACTAGTGAACAGTGAGCAGTTCTTC.

This sequence joins TRBV11-2 and TRBJ2-3; 10 bases line up with TRBD2. The V and J ends lost 5 bases and 6 bases, in that order; junction bases with no gene match: 11. The CDR3 has 16 residues. The germline V gene has CDR1 SGHAT and CDR2 FQNNGV. The CDR3: CASSPPGLAAYDTQYF. DNA of the CDR3: TGTGCCAGCAGCCCACCCGGACTAGCGGCCTATGATACGCAGTATTTT.

V usage is TRBV5-1 and J usage is TRBJ1-5; no firm D call. Germline assignment: CDR1 SGHRS and CDR2 YFSETQ. The V and J ends lost 0 bases and 3 bases respectively, with 10 bases between them. The CDR3 covers 15 residues. CDR3 residues: CASSLVPGSNQPQHF. CDR3 nucleotide sequence: TGCGCCAGCAGCTTGGTTCCGGGCTCCAATCAGCCCCAGCATTTT.

The chain uses TRBV7-9 and TRBJ2-2, with D possibly being TRBD1 (6 bases). The CDR3 is 16 residues long. From germline, CDR1 is SEHNR and CDR2 FQNEAQ (reference sequence). The V end lost 5 bases, the J end lost 3 bases, and 16 bases lay between the germline ends. CDR3 sequence: CASSARITGHTGELFF. CDR3 DNA: TGTGCCAGCAGCGCCCGGATAACAGGGCACACCGGGGAGCTGTTTTTT.

The rearrangement links TRBV6-1 to TRBJ2-1; 8 nucleotides align to TRBD1. The CDR3 has 14 residues. V shed 6 bases and J 4 bases; nucleotides not matched to a gene: 5. Germline values: CDR1 MNHNS, CDR2 SASEGT. CDR3 DNA: TGTGCCAGCAGGATGGACAGGGAATACAATGAGCAGTTCTTC. Its protein product is CASRMDREYNEQFF.

This chain connects TRBV4-1 to TRBJ2-1, with D possibly being TRBD1 or TRBD2 (6 bases each). The CDR3 extends over 16 amino acids. Germline V gives CDR1 MGHRA, CDR2 YSYEKL. Trimming removed 0 bases at V and 1 base at J, with 10 bases between. CDR3 region: CASSQDRGTSYNEQFF. The CDR3 DNA reads TGCGCCAGCAGCCAAGATAGGGGGACTTCCTACAATGAGCAGTTCTTC.

V and J are TRBV6-5 and TRBJ1-1, with D maybe TRBD1 (6 bases). V shed 0 bases and J shed 4 bases, with 9 bases lying between them. This CDR3 region has 14 residues. Looked up from germline, CDR1 is MNHEY and CDR2 is SVGAGI. CDR3 sequence reads: CASSYSPGVTEAFF. The CDR3 region has the DNA TGTGCCAGCAGTTACTCGCCAGGGGTCACTGAAGCTTTCTTT.

This chain links TRBV30 with TRBJ1-2, with D unresolved. Germline lookup yields CDR1 GTSNPN and CDR2 SVGIG (reference sequence). The germline V and J ends were trimmed by 5 bases and 6 bases, with 19 bases remaining between them. The CDR3 spans 14 residues. The CDR3 DNA reads TGTGCCTGGCGCGGGGTGGCAACTTACAATGGCTACACCTTC. It is translated as CAWRGVATYNGYTF.

This chain uses TRBV27 with TRBJ2-2; TRBD1 aligns across 8 bases. Germline V CDR1 and CDR2: MNHEY, SMNVEV (reference sequence). V dropped 6 bases and J dropped 0; count of bases not matched to a gene: 6. The CDR3 is 16 amino acids. The CDR3 region is CASRRQGPSNTGELFF. The CDR3 nucleotides are TGTGCCAGCAGAAGACAGGGGCCTTCGAACACCGGGGAGCTGTTTTTT.

The chain recombines TRBV6-6 with TRBJ2-1, with 9 bases identical to TRBD2. Germline values: CDR1 MNHNY, CDR2 SVGAGI (reference sequence). This CDR3 contains 14 residues. V lost 2 bases to trimming and J lost 7 bases; unmatched junction nucleotides: 3. CDR3 residues: CASSYGLAGNEQFF. CDR3 nucleotide sequence: TGTGCCAGCAGTTACGGGCTAGCGGGGAATGAGCAGTTCTTC.

The rearrangement uses TRBV4-2 and TRBJ2-1; weak D call: TRBD2 (6 bases). CDR1 and CDR2 from the germline V gene are LGHNA and YNFKEQ. V was pared by 4 bases and J by 4 bases, with 14 bases between. The CDR3 is made up of 15 amino acids. The CDR3 sequence: CASSRNLADYNEQFF. The CDR3 DNA is TGTGCCAGCAGCCGTAATTTAGCGGATTACAATGAGCAGTTCTTC.

The chain recombines TRBV18 with TRBJ1-1, with D hard to call. The ends were cut back, 3 bases at V and 1 base at J, with 6 bases in the middle. This CDR3 spans 13 amino acids. The germline V gene has CDR1 KGHSH and CDR2 LQKENI. This CDR3 is CASSPVPNTEAFF. Written as DNA, the CDR3 is TGTGCCAGCTCACCGGTCCCGAACACTGAAGCTTTCTTT.

CDR3 in amino acids: CASSLPRLAGRNGELFF. CDR3 nucleotide sequence: TGTGCCAGCAGCTTACCTAGACTAGCGGGACGAAACGGGGAGCTGTTTTTT. V usage is TRBV7-9 and J usage is TRBJ2-2; 11 bases match TRBD2. Germline CDR1 and CDR2: SEHNR and FQNEAQ (reference sequence). This CDR3 comprises 17 residues. V gave up 2 bases and J gave up 7 bases; unmatched junction bases: 9.

The chain uses TRBV25-1 and TRBJ2-2; D unclear. The CDR3 sequence is 14 residues long. Germline CDR1 and CDR2: MGHDK and SYGVNS. V gave up 7 bases and J gave up 0 bases, with 9 bases separating them. In DNA, the CDR3 is TGTGCCAGCACCCCGCGAACGAACACCGGGGAGCTGTTTTTT. This codes for CASTPRTNTGELFF.

This clone occurred once. The chain has TRBV7-2 and TRBJ2-1; D is uncertain. The germline V gene encodes CDR1 SGHTA and CDR2 FQGNSA. Trimming cost V 6 bases and J 5 bases, with 17 bases left between them. This CDR3 region has 15 residues. CDR3 nucleotides: TGTGCCAGCAGTTTACGAGTAAGCTTTAACAATGAGCAGTTCTTC. Residues: CASSLRVSFNNEQFF. Full variable domain (remainder filled in from reference TRBV7-2 and TRBJ2-1): GAGVSQSPSNKVTEKGKDVELRCDPISGHTALYWYRQSLGQGLEFLIYFQGNSAPDKSGLPSDRFSAERTGGSVSTLTIQRTQQEDSAVYLCASSLRVSFNNEQFFGPGTRLTVL.